This is a list of T cell receptor beta chains from one sample in a study of blood T cell repertoires in COVID-19. The protocol was immunoSEQ multiplex PCR, while the TCRdb copy is restricted to in-frame clones and leaves out a portion. The data hold about 230,000 clones, with approximately 86% observed a single time. The specimen sequenced was peripheral blood. All receptors derive from a woman aged 25 to 45 with COVID-19, enrolled during active disease. Both conserved end residues are part of each CDR3. D genes are given only for firm matches. Clone size appears in some rows only: once, few, many, or a class for an expanded clone.

D gene	V gene	J gene	clone size	CDR3 DNA	CDR3 protein
TRBD2	TRBV6-5	TRBJ2-7	NA	TGTGCCAGCAGTTACGAAGGCGGGGGGGGCTACGAGCAGTACTTC	CASSYEGGGGYEQYF
NA	TRBV11-2	TRBJ1-4	NA	TGTGCCAGCAGCTTAAACCGAGCAACTAATGAAAAACTGTTTTTT	CASSLNRATNEKLFF
TRBD2	TRBV25-1	TRBJ2-1	NA	TGTGCCAGCAGTGAAAAACAAGGTATACGGCGGGAGGAGCAGTTCTTC	CASSEKQGIRREEQFF
NA	TRBV5-1	TRBJ1-1	NA	TGCGCCAGCAGCCCCGACGGGAGATACACTGAAGCTTTCTTT	CASSPDGRYTEAFF
NA	TRBV6-2/TRBV6-3	TRBJ2-7	NA	TGTGCCAGCAGTTACCCAGGTAACGAGCAGTACTTC	CASSYPGNEQYF
TRBD1	TRBV11-2	TRBJ1-1	NA	TGTGCCAGCAGCCTTAACCAGGGGGACCTCGGGGCTTTCTTT	CASSLNQGDLGAFF
NA	TRBV9	TRBJ1-2	once	TGTGCCAGCAGCGCCGTCGACAGGCCTAACTATGGCTACACCTTC	CASSAVDRPNYGYTF
TRBD1	TRBV7-2	TRBJ2-7	NA	TGTGCCAGCAGCTCTGGGACAGGGGGTGGGGAGCAGTACTTC	CASSSGTGGGEQYF
TRBD2	TRBV10-3	TRBJ2-1	NA	TGTGCCATCAGTGACCCTAGCGGGAGGGCCTGGCATGAGCAGTTCTTC	CAISDPSGRAWHEQFF
NA	TRBV5-6	TRBJ1-3	NA	TGTGCCAGCAGCTTGGCCAGGCCGAGAGACACCATATATTTT	CASSLARPRDTIYF
TRBD2	TRBV5-1	TRBJ2-3	NA	TGCGCCAGCACCCCCGGCGCGGGGGGGCCGTCAGATACGCAGTATTTT	CASTPGAGGPSDTQYF
NA	TRBV28	TRBJ1-4	NA	TGTGCCAGCAGTTTAAGTTGGACAGCCTATAATGAAAAACTGTTTTTT	CASSLSWTAYNEKLFF
TRBD1	TRBV28	TRBJ2-7	NA	TGTGCCAGCAGCTCAGGGGGCTACGAGCAGTACTTC	CASSSGGYEQYF
NA	TRBV12-3/TRBV12-4	TRBJ1-1	once	TGTGCCAGCGCGTCTTCGGGGGGTTTAGCTTTCTTT	CASASSGGLAFF
TRBD2	TRBV6-2/TRBV6-3	TRBJ2-2	NA	TGTGCCAGCAGTTACGGGGCTAGCGGGGGGCTGAACACCGGGGAGCTGTTTTTT	CASSYGASGGLNTGELFF
TRBD2	TRBV10-2	TRBJ2-3	NA	TGCGCCAGCAGTGGCCCCCGGACTAGCGGGGCTCACCCGTATTTT	CASSGPRTSGAHPYF
NA	TRBV6-2/TRBV6-3	TRBJ2-3	NA	TGTGCCAGCAGTTACGGGCTAGCGCGCACAGATACGCAGTATTTT	CASSYGLARTDTQYF
TRBD2	TRBV9	TRBJ2-7	NA	TGTGCCAGCAGCCCACCTAGCGGGAGGGGGTACGAGCAGTACTTC	CASSPPSGRGYEQYF
NA	TRBV5-6	TRBJ2-3	NA	TGTGCCAGCAGCGGAGGCACAGATACGCAGTATTTT	CASSGGTDTQYF
NA	TRBV6-6	TRBJ2-5	NA	TGTGCCAGCAGTTCCTTAGCTGTCGCGGGGACCCAGTACTTC	CASSSLAVAGTQYF
NA	TRBV7-8	TRBJ1-6	NA	TGTGCCAGCAGCTTAGATACGGCACCCCTCCACTTT	CASSLDTAPLHF
TRBD1	TRBV7-3	TRBJ2-1	NA	TGTGCCAGCAGCCCGGGGACAGGGACCTACAATGAGCAGTTCTTC	CASSPGTGTYNEQFF
TRBD2	TRBV5-1	TRBJ2-1	NA	TGCGCCAGCAGCTCCCCGGGACTAGCGGGAGGGGGGTACAATGAGCAGTTCTTC	CASSSPGLAGGGYNEQFF
NA	TRBV7-9	TRBJ1-4	NA	TGTGCCAGCAGCGCGTCTCGGGTGGCTGAAAAACTGTTTTTT	CASSASRVAEKLFF
TRBD1	TRBV9	TRBJ1-4	NA	TGTGCCAGCAGCGTCCGAGGACAGGTATTAAATGAAAAACTGTTTTTT	CASSVRGQVLNEKLFF
NA	TRBV2	TRBJ2-2	once	TGTGCCAGCAGTTACTCCGGGGAGCTGTTTTTT	CASSYSGELFF
NA	TRBV3-1/TRBV3-2	TRBJ2-3	few	TGTGCCAGCAGCCAATTGGGAGAAGCAGATACGCAGTATTTT	CASSQLGEADTQYF
NA	TRBV19	TRBJ1-2	NA	TGTGCCAGTAGTCCCGACAGTAACTATGGCTACACCTTC	CASSPDSNYGYTF
TRBD1	TRBV7-2	TRBJ1-6	NA	TGTGCCAGCAGCTTAGATGGGACAGGGTTTTCACCCCTCCACTTT	CASSLDGTGFSPLHF
TRBD2	TRBV5-1	TRBJ2-3	NA	TGCGCCAGCAGCTCGGGACTAGCGGGAAACGGGGACACAGATACGCAGTATTTT	CASSSGLAGNGDTDTQYF
NA	TRBV14	TRBJ2-1	NA	TGTGCCAGCAGCCAAGGTACAGTCGAGCAGTTCTTC	CASSQGTVEQFF
TRBD1	TRBV7-9	TRBJ1-4	once	TGTGCCAGTGACAGGGGGCCAAATGAAAAACTGTTTTTT	CASDRGPNEKLFF
TRBD1	TRBV11-2	TRBJ1-1	NA	TGTGCCAGCAGCTCGGCGGGGCCAGGGGGCGCGCACACTGAAGCTTTCTTT	CASSSAGPGGAHTEAFF
TRBD1	TRBV7-9	TRBJ2-7	NA	TGTGCCAGCAGCTTGGCGACAGGGTCCCTGAGCTCCTACGAGCAGTACTTC	CASSLATGSLSSYEQYF
TRBD1	TRBV12-5	TRBJ2-5	NA	TGTGCTAGTGGTCGGGACAGAGAAGAGACCCAGTACTTC	CASGRDREETQYF
TRBD1	TRBV14	TRBJ2-7	NA	TGTGCCAGCAGCCAGACGCAAGGGGGCTTGTTCGAGCAGTACTTC	CASSQTQGGLFEQYF
NA	TRBV27	TRBJ2-5	NA	TGTGCCAGCAGCCGGGGGTCGTTAGAGACCCAGTACTTC	CASSRGSLETQYF
TRBD2	TRBV5-1	TRBJ2-7	NA	TGCGCCAGCAGCTTGGGGAGCGGGGGGGCCTCCTACGAGCAGTACTTC	CASSLGSGGASYEQYF
TRBD1	TRBV28	TRBJ2-7	few	TGTGCCAGCAGGTACAGGGGGAACTACGAGCAGTACTTC	CASRYRGNYEQYF
NA	TRBV10-2	TRBJ1-6	NA	TGCGCCAGCAGTGTTTACCGGGACTCTAATTCACCCCTCCACTTT	CASSVYRDSNSPLHF
NA	TRBV6-5	TRBJ2-2	NA	TGTGCCAGCACCCTACTAGTCTCCACCGGGGAGCTGTTTTTT	CASTLLVSTGELFF
TRBD1	TRBV5-1	TRBJ2-5	NA	TGCGCCAGCAGCTCGGGACAGCAAGAGACCCAGTACTTC	CASSSGQQETQYF
TRBD2	TRBV19	TRBJ2-7	NA	TGTGCCAGCGGACTAGCGGGACCCTACGAGCAGTACTTC	CASGLAGPYEQYF
TRBD2	TRBV5-4	TRBJ2-3	once	TGTGCCAGCAGCATAGCGGGGGGACCTAGCACAGATACGCAGTATTTT	CASSIAGGPSTDTQYF
TRBD1	TRBV10-3	TRBJ1-1	NA	TGTGCCATCAGGGAGGTGGCAGGGGGCGTTAACACTGAAGCTTTCTTT	CAIREVAGGVNTEAFF
TRBD2	TRBV6-6	TRBJ2-7	NA	TGTGCCAGCAGGTCAGCGGGAGAGGACTACGAGCAGTACTTC	CASRSAGEDYEQYF
TRBD1	TRBV3-1/TRBV3-2	TRBJ2-3	NA	TGTGCCAGCAGCTATGGGACAGGAGCTATAGGGACAGATACGCAGTATTTT	CASSYGTGAIGTDTQYF
NA	TRBV18	TRBJ2-7	NA	TGTGCCAGCTCACCACCCGCGAGGAGGGGCTCCTACGAGCAGTACTTC	CASSPPARRGSYEQYF
NA	TRBV4-1	TRBJ2-7	NA	TGCGCCAGCAGCCAAGTCTTGAGGAAGGCCTACGAGCAGTACTTC	CASSQVLRKAYEQYF
TRBD1	TRBV7-6	TRBJ2-5	NA	TGTGCCAGCAGCGCGCAGGGGGAAAACCAGTACTTC	CASSAQGENQYF
NA	TRBV10-3	TRBJ1-5	NA	TGTGCCATCAGTGAGTCTGACAGCCTTTATCAGCCCCAGCATTTT	CAISESDSLYQPQHF
NA	TRBV4-1	TRBJ1-4	few	TGCGCCAGCAGCCAAGACACTTCGGGAGAAAAACTGTTTTTT	CASSQDTSGEKLFF
NA	TRBV11-3	TRBJ2-2	NA	TGTGCCAGCAGCCCCTGGAGGACGACCGGGGAGCTGTTTTTT	CASSPWRTTGELFF
TRBD1	TRBV7-2	TRBJ2-5	NA	TGTGCCAGCAGCTTAGAGATGTGGGGGACAGGAAAACTAAAAGAGACCCAGTACTTC	CASSLEMWGTGKLKETQYF
NA	TRBV4-2	TRBJ2-1	NA	TGTGCCAGCAGCCAAGAGACCCTAGACAGCTACAATGAGCAGTTCTTC	CASSQETLDSYNEQFF
NA	TRBV10-2	TRBJ1-6	NA	TGCGCCAGCGAAAGAGGACAAGGGAATTCACCCCTCCACTTT	CASERGQGNSPLHF
NA	TRBV4-1	TRBJ2-1	NA	TGCGCCAGCAGCCAACACCTCAGCTCCTACAATGAGCAGTTCTTC	CASSQHLSSYNEQFF